A single sample is the source of the 8 T cell receptor beta chains below, sequenced in a study of low-dose radiotherapy and immunotherapy resistance in tumors. Time point given: after trial treatment. Treatment in this sample: LDRT plus nivolumab, ipilimumab, low-dose cyclophosphamide and aspirin (RACIN trial). Both a constant-region primer and a V-primer adapter served to amplify TCRs across 15 to 20 PCR cycles. TCRdb reprocessed the reads via MiXCR and lists one record per CDR3 protein. The sample lists some 52,000 distinct CDR3 sequences; approximately 33% were seen once. The sequencing used PBMCs, collected after low-dose radiotherapy plus immunotherapy. The receptors come from a male donor with rectosigmoid adenocarcinoma.

This clonotype was picked up many times. This sequence joins TRBV29-1 and TRBJ2-5; the match to TRBD1 covers 8 bases. V trimming: 8 bases; J trimming: 2 bases; junction bases outside the gene matches: 10. From germline, CDR1 is SQVTM and CDR2 ANQGSEA. The CDR3 runs to 14 residues. In DNA form, the CDR3 reads TGCAGCATCCGGGACAGGCTACTTCAAGAGACCCAGTACTTC. Its protein is CSIRDRLLQETQYF.

The chain has TRBV2 and TRBJ2-7; D remains ambiguous. Germline V gene data show CDR1 as SNHLY and CDR2 as FYNNEI. This CDR3 region has 10 residues. Trimming left V 3 bases short and J 7 bases short, with 4 bases between. CDR3 DNA sequence: TGTGCCAGCAGTGATGGGGAGCAGTACTTC. Protein: CASSDGEQYF.

V is TRBV3-1 and J is TRBJ1-4; D is ambiguous. Trimming left V 0 bases short and J 7 bases short, with 12 bases between. Looked up from germline, CDR1 is LGHDT and CDR2 is YNNKEL (reference sequence). This CDR3 is 15 amino acids long. This CDR3 is CASSQEFGQSEKLFF. The DNA for the CDR3 is TGTGCCAGCAGCCAAGAATTCGGGCAGAGTGAAAAACTGTTTTTT.

The chain couples TRBV28 to TRBJ2-1; 7 bases fit TRBD2. The CDR3 runs to 15 residues. J lost 2 bases, V lost 6 bases, and 7 bases had no gene match. CDR1 is MDHEN and CDR2 is SYDVKM in the germline V gene. This CDR3 is CASREGLSPYNEQFF. CDR3 nucleotide sequence: TGTGCCAGCAGAGAGGGACTATCGCCCTACAATGAGCAGTTCTTC. Full variable domain (remainder filled in from reference TRBV28 and TRBJ2-1): DVKVTQSSRYLVKRTGEKVFLECVQDMDHENMFWYRQDPGLGLRLIYFSYDVKMKEKGDIPEGYSVSREKKERFSLILESASTNQTSMYLCASREGLSPYNEQFFGPGTRLTVL.

This sequence joins TRBV4-1 and TRBJ2-7; D is possibly TRBD1 (6 bases). V lost 2 bases and J lost 4, with 12 bases in between. CDR1 is MGHRA and CDR2 is YSYEKL in the germline V gene. This CDR3 contains 14 residues. The CDR3 nucleotides read TGCGCCAGCAGCCAAACCATCGGACAGTACGAGCAGTACTTC. Its protein is CASSQTIGQYEQYF.

This clonotype was seen a single time. J is TRBJ2-5 and V is TRBV14; D uncertain. The germline V and J ends were trimmed by 1 base and 5 bases, with 5 bases remaining between them. This CDR3 region has 12 residues. Per germline, CDR1 SGHDN and CDR2 FVKESK. The CDR3 region has the DNA TGTGCCAGCAGCCAAGCGTGGGAGACCCAGTACTTC. Protein product: CASSQAWETQYF.

By proportion, this clonotype is medium-sized. V usage is TRBV28 and J usage is TRBJ2-1; D not resolved. V was clipped by 11 bases and J by 0 bases, with 14 bases between them. This CDR3 is built from 14 residues. From germline, CDR1 is MDHEN and CDR2 SYDVKM. The CDR3 region is CASQPSTSYNEQFF. The CDR3, as DNA: TGTGCCTCACAGCCCAGTACCTCCTACAATGAGCAGTTCTTC.

This clonotype was seen ten or more times. This chain links TRBV28 with TRBJ1-5; 8 positions agree with TRBD1. This CDR3 region has 14 residues. Germline-derived CDR1 and CDR2 are MDHEN and SYDVKM. The V segment lost 5 bases and the J segment 3 bases; nucleotides outside the gene matches: 3. Written as DNA, the CDR3 is TGTGCCAGCAGTCTACAGGGGGACAATCAGCCCCAGCATTTT. This codes for CASSLQGDNQPQHF.